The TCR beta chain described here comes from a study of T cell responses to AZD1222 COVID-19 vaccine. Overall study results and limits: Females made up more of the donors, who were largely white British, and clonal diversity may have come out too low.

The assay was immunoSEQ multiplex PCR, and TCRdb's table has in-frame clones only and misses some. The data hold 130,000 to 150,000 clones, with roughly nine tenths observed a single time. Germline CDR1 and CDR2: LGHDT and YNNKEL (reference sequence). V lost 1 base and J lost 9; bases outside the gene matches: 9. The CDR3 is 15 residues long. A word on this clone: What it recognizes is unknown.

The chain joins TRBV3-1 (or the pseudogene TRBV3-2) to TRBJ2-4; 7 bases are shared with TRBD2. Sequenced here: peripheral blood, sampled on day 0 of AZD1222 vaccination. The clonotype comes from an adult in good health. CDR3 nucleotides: TGTGCCAGCAGCCAAGTGGGGGGGTCCTTGGGCATTCAGTACTTC. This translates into CASSQVGGSLGIQYF.